The T cell receptor beta chain described here comes from a study of T cells in Graves' hyperthyroidism and ophthalmopathy. Diagnosis relied on clinical symptoms, serum thyroxine and TRAb, thyroid ultrasound and orbital computed tomography. This clonotype came up many times. Amplified TCR beta CDR3 regions derived from RNA transcripts. The TCR CDR3 was amplified in a first-round RT-PCR using the HTBI primer set. TCRdb analysed the multiplex PCR reads with MiXCR anew, one entry per CDR3 protein. This table holds fewer than 250,000 distinct CDR3 sequences, around 17% found once. The receptor comes from a woman between 18 and 29 years old with Graves' ophthalmopathy. The sequenced sample was blood.

CDR3 sequence: CSASQPSNFIEQFF. CDR3 sequence (DNA): TGCAGTGCTAGTCAACCCAGTAACTTCATTGAGCAGTTCTTC. This rearrangement joins TRBV20-1 to TRBJ2-1, with D hard to call. V lost 3 bases and J lost 9, with 18 bases in between. The germline V gene has CDR1 DFQATT and CDR2 SNEGSKA (reference sequence). This CDR3 has 14 amino acids.